One TCR beta chain is described in this entry. Antigen specificity is unknown. The data stem from a study of T cell responses to AZD1222 COVID-19 vaccine. Study outcomes and limitations: The span of vaccine-associated CD4 TCRs extended across spike, with dominance at 160-218 and 743-854. It was only a handful of AZD1222 recipients who were seropositive at baseline.

Clones were sequenced by immunoSEQ multiplex PCR, and TCRdb holds only the in-frame ones, with some missing. Of more than 75,000 clones in the sample, about four fifths were seen once. The CDR3 loop spans 16 amino acids. V gave up 0 bases and J gave up 15 bases; unmatched junction bases: 15. CDR1 is LGHDT, CDR2 YNNKEL, per germline (reference sequence). The material sequenced was peripheral blood, taken 28 days after the second AZD1222 dose. The source of this sequence is an adult who received the AZD1222 COVID-19 vaccine. J is TRBJ2-1 and V is TRBV3-1 (or the pseudogene TRBV3-2); 9 bases are shared with TRBD2. The CDR3 DNA reads as TGTGCCAGCAGCCAAGATTCCGGACTAGCGAGATCGTTAACGTTCTTC. Its protein product is CASSQDSGLARSLTFF.